A single sample gave rise to the 17 T cell receptor beta chains below, sequenced in a study of blood T cell repertoires in COVID-19. The data were produced by immunoSEQ multiplex PCR, yet TCRdb's version contains in-frame clones alone and is incomplete. The sample contains nearly 350,000 clones, roughly 84% of which appear only once. The sequenced material came from PBMCs or T cells enriched from blood (not recorded which). The receptor set was obtained from a woman in her twenties or thirties who had recovered from COVID-19.

CDR3 loop: CAWSGTWDSHNQPQHF. Written as DNA, the CDR3 is TGTGCCTGGAGTGGAACCTGGGACAGCCACAATCAGCCCCAGCATTTT. This rearrangement joins TRBV30 to TRBJ1-5, with 7 bases lining up with TRBD1. The CDR3 covers 16 residues. Germline CDR1 GTSNPN, CDR2 SVGIG (reference sequence). Losses at the gene ends were 1 base for V and 3 bases for J; bases not matched to a gene: 9.

The chain carries TRBV30 and TRBJ1-3, with a possible D match to TRBD1 (6 bases). Germline assignment: CDR1 GTSNPN and CDR2 SVGIG (reference sequence). Trimming stripped 5 bases from V and 4 bases from J, with 12 bases between. CDR3 length equals 13 residues. As DNA, the CDR3 is TGTGCCTGGCAACGAGGACAGGGAAACACCATATATTTT. This gives the protein CAWQRGQGNTIYF.

J is TRBJ2-1 and V is TRBV4-3; tentative D call: TRBD2 (6 bases). The CDR3 is 15 residues long. Germline CDR1 is LGHNA and CDR2 is YSLEER. Trimming took 0 bases from V and 7 from J, leaving 13 bases between them. The CDR3 coding sequence is TGCGCCAGCAGCCAAGAAAGGGCCCGGGGGAATGAGCAGTTCTTC. Translating it yields CASSQERARGNEQFF.

The chain joins TRBV27 to TRBJ1-5; 9 nucleotides align to TRBD1. After removal of 7 bases from V and 4 bases from J, the junction contained 11 bases not matched to a gene. Germline assignment: CDR1 MNHEY and CDR2 SMNVEV (reference sequence). The CDR3 spans 16 residues. The CDR3 region is CASTKQDRGSNQPQHF. As DNA, the CDR3 is TGTGCCAGCACCAAACAGGACAGGGGAAGTAATCAGCCCCAGCATTTT.

This rearrangement joins TRBV28 to TRBJ1-2; possibly TRBD1 for D (5 bases). The CDR3 totals 17 residues. V dropped 6 bases and J dropped 4 bases, with 24 bases sitting between them. CDR1 is MDHEN and CDR2 is SYDVKM in the germline V gene. CDR3 residues: CASSPGGGPAVGYGYTF. The DNA of the CDR3 is TGTGCCAGCAGCCCCGGGGGAGGGCCCGCGGTTGGCTATGGCTACACCTTC.

The rearrangement uses TRBV5-1 and TRBJ2-6; 7 bases match TRBD2. Per germline, CDR1 SGHRS and CDR2 YFSETQ. The CDR3 loop spans 19 amino acids. Trimming removed 0 bases from V and 1 base from J; junction bases left unmatched: 10. In DNA form, the CDR3 reads TGCGCCAGCAGCTTGGCATTCCGGGGGGAAGGATCTGGGGCCAACGTCCTGACTTTC. Protein sequence: CASSLAFRGEGSGANVLTF.

The gene calls are TRBV28 and TRBJ2-7; D may be TRBD1 (5 bases). The V gene lost 3 bases and the J gene lost 3 bases, with 9 bases spanning the gap. CDR3 length: 13 amino acids. Germline V CDR1 and CDR2: MDHEN, SYDVKM. This chain's CDR3 is CASSFQGSYEQYF. The DNA of the CDR3 is TGTGCCAGCAGTTTTCAGGGCAGCTACGAGCAGTACTTC.

DNA of the CDR3: TGTGCCACCAGCAGGGAACAGGGGGCTTCTTCTTATAGACAGCCCCAGCATTTT. Amino acid sequence: CATSREQGASSYRQPQHF. This chain links TRBV15 with TRBJ1-5; 9 nucleotides align to TRBD1. The germline gives CDR1 LNHNV, CDR2 YYDKDF (reference sequence). V trimming: 3 bases; J trimming: 7 bases; junction bases outside the gene matches: 16. The length of the CDR3 is 18 residues.

The chain has TRBV3-1 (or the pseudogene TRBV3-2) and TRBJ2-1, with TRBD1 matching over 9 bases. Losses at the gene ends were 4 bases for V and 8 bases for J; bases not matched to a gene: 6. The CDR3 covers 14 residues. Germline-derived CDR1 and CDR2 are LGHDT and YNNKEL (reference sequence). The DNA of the CDR3 is TGTGCCAGCAGCCCGGGACAGGGAATCTATGAGCAGTTCTTC. Translated, it gives CASSPGQGIYEQFF.

The chain employs TRBV12-3 or TRBV12-4 and TRBJ2-5; no reliable D call. This CDR3 is 13 amino acids long. Trimming pared 4 bases from V and 5 bases from J, leaving 11 bases between. In DNA, the CDR3 is TGTGCCAGCAGTTCCAGCGCTGGCGAGACCCAGTACTTC. Translated: CASSSSAGETQYF.

The rearrangement joins TRBV5-6 to TRBJ2-3; 12 bases fit TRBD2. Germline lookup yields CDR1 SGHDT and CDR2 YYEEEE. The trim removed 4 bases at V and 5 bases at J, leaving 8 bases unmatched. This CDR3 is built from 16 residues. In nucleotides, the CDR3 is TGTGCCAGCAGCCATCTAGCGGGGGGGCTTGGAGATACGCAGTATTTT. Amino acid sequence: CASSHLAGGLGDTQYF.

This clone occurred a few times. This chain links TRBV13 with TRBJ2-1, with 11 positions matching TRBD2. V lost 5 bases and J lost 0; bases outside the gene matches: 9. The CDR3 totals 18 residues. Germline V CDR1 and CDR2: PRHDT, FYEKMQ (reference sequence). CDR3 protein: CASSLSSGGASSYNEQFF. The CDR3 DNA is TGTGCCAGCAGCCTCAGTAGCGGGGGGGCCAGCTCCTACAATGAGCAGTTCTTC.

V gene TRBV6-6 combines with J gene TRBJ1-1; 7 bases are a match to TRBD1. This CDR3 comprises 14 residues. Germline V gene lookup returns CDR1 MNHNY and CDR2 SVGAGI (reference sequence). V shed 5 bases, J shed 7 bases, and the junction held 10 bases outside the gene matches. In DNA form, the CDR3 reads TGTGCCAGCAGTCGGCCAGGGGACAGCCGTGAAGCTTTCTTT. This codes for CASSRPGDSREAFF.

The chain has TRBV19 and TRBJ2-1; 9 nucleotides match TRBD2. CDR1 is LNHDA and CDR2 is SQIVND in the germline V gene (reference sequence). The CDR3 spans 17 residues. The ends lost 5 bases at V and 4 bases at J; junction bases unmatched: 12. The CDR3 bases are TGTGCCAGTAGTCCCCAAATTACTAGCGGGCCTTACAATGAGCAGTTCTTC. Protein: CASSPQITSGPYNEQFF.

The chain recombines TRBV18 with TRBJ1-2, with TRBD1 matching over 11 bases. The CDR3 has 17 amino acids. V was pared by 3 bases and J by 4 bases, with 10 bases of the junction left unmatched. Germline V CDR1 and CDR2: KGHSH, LQKENI. The CDR3 loop is CASSPAPGQGGGYGYTF. CDR3 bases: TGTGCCAGCTCACCCGCTCCGGGACAGGGGGGCGGCTATGGCTACACCTTC.

The V call is TRBV7-9, the J call TRBJ2-7; the D gene is possibly TRBD1 (6 bases). This CDR3 comprises 12 residues. V was shortened by 5 bases and J by 4 bases, with 9 bases between the two germline ends. Per the germline V gene, CDR1 is SEHNR and CDR2 is FQNEAQ (reference sequence). In DNA, the CDR3 is TGTGCCAGCAGCCGGACAGATTACGAGCAGTACTTC. This translates into CASSRTDYEQYF. The full variable domain, in which reference TRBV7-9 and TRBJ2-7 provide the parts outside the CDR3, is DTGVSQNPRHKITKRGQNVTFRCDPISEHNRLYWYRQTLGQGPEFLTYFQNEAQLEKSRLLSDRFSAERPKGSFSTLEIQRTEQGDSAMYLCASSRTDYEQYFGPGTRLTVT.

The chain has TRBV10-1 and TRBJ2-3; a weak D match, TRBD1 (6 bases). Trimming removed 3 bases from V and 2 bases from J, with 21 bases in between. The CDR3 has 18 amino acids. Germline CDR1 and CDR2: WNHNN and SYGVQD (reference sequence). The CDR3 loop is CASSDSDTTQGPTDTQYF. For the CDR3, the DNA is TGCGCCAGCAGTGATTCGGACACCACTCAGGGGCCCACAGATACGCAGTATTTT.